This T cell receptor beta chain was captured in a study of Ad26.COV2.S vaccination and SARS-CoV-2 variants. Study at large: Ad26.COV2.S, an intramuscular injection, was given once or twice 56 days apart.

Findings of the study overall: Assessments of TCR breadth and depth may have underestimated the total T cell responses. Substantial breadth was reportedly displayed by spike-specific CD8+ and CD4+ T cell responses after vaccination.

This clone is a singleton in its sample. The antigen is unknown. The data were produced by immunoSEQ multiplex PCR, yet TCRdb's version contains in-frame clones alone and is incomplete. This sample has about 320,000 clones, with almost 90% found just once. The CDR3 consists of 13 residues. Germline V gene data show CDR1 as MGHDK and CDR2 as SYGVNS. Trimming at V came to 7 bases and at J to 9 bases, leaving 9 bases not matched to a gene. The sample's treatment: around 19 received Ad26.COV2.S at low or high dose, single or two shots; 5 received placebo; per-sample allocation not given. Sampling was done on day 63 after the first vaccine or placebo injection.

This sequence was found in a person between 18 and 65 years old who received the Ad26.COV2.S COVID-19 vaccine or a placebo. The genes are TRBV25-1 and TRBJ2-1; 7 positions match TRBD1. The sequencing used peripheral blood, collected in a trial of Ad26.COV2.S vaccine versus placebo. The CDR3 sequence: CASTRQGSGEQFF. The CDR3 nucleotides are TGTGCCAGCACACGACAGGGTTCCGGTGAGCAGTTCTTC.